This T cell receptor (beta chain) is drawn from a study of neurological immune-mediated disorders. This clonotype was counted many times. TCRdb analysed the 5' RACE reads with MiXCR anew, one entry per CDR3 protein. The repertoire consists of roughly 15,000 distinct CDR3 sequences, with approximately 15% occurring once and the leading ten covering roughly an eighth. The TCR was taken from a man aged 55 to 70 with HTLV-1-associated myelopathy (HAM/TSP). The sample consisted of PBMCs.

The CDR3 DNA follows: TGTGCCAGCAGCAACCAACTCCGACACAATGAGCAGTTCTTC. Translating gives CASSNQLRHNEQFF. This chain joins TRBV3-1 and TRBJ2-1; no definite D call. V was pared by 5 bases and J by 5 bases, with 13 bases between. The CDR3 has 14 amino acids. Germline values: CDR1 LGHDT, CDR2 YNNKEL (reference sequence).